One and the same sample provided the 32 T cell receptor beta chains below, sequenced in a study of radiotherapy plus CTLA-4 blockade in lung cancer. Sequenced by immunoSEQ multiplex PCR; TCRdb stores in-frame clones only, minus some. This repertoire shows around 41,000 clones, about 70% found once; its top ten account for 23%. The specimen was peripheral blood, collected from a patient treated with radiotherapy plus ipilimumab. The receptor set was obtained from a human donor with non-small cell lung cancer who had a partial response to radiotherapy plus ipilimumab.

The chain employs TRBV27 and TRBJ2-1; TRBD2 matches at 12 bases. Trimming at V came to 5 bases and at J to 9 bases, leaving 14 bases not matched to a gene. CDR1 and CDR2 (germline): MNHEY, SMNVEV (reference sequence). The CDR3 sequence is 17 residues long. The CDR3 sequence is CASSPISTSGGRGEQFF. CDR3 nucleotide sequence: TGTGCCAGCAGTCCCATTTCGACTAGCGGGGGACGGGGTGAGCAGTTCTTC.

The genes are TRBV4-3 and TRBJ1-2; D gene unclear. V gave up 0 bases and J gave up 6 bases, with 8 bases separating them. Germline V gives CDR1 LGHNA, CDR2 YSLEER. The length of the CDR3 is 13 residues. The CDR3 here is CASSQEARNGYTF. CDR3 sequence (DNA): TGCGCCAGCAGCCAAGAAGCCAGGAATGGCTACACCTTC.

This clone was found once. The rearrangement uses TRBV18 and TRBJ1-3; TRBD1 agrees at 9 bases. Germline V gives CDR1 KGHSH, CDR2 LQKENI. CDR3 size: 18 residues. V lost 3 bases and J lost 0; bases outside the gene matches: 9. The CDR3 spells CASSPFSGQGISGNTIYF. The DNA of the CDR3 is TGTGCCAGCTCACCCTTTAGCGGACAGGGGATCTCTGGAAACACCATATATTTT.

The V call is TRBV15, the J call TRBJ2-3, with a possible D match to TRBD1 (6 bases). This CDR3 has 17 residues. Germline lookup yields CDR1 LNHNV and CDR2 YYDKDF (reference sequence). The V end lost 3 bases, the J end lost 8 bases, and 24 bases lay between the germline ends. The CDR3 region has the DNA TGTGCCACCAGCAGGACTCAGGACAGCCAACGGCATACTACGCAGTATTTT. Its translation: CATSRTQDSQRHTTQYF. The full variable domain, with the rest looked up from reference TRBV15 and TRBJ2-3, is DAMVIQNPRYQVTQFGKPVTLSCSQTLNHNVMYWYQQKSSQAPKLLFHYYDKDFNNEADTPDNFQSRRPNTSFCFLDIRSPGLGDTAMYLCATSRTQDSQRHTTQYFGPGTRLTVL.

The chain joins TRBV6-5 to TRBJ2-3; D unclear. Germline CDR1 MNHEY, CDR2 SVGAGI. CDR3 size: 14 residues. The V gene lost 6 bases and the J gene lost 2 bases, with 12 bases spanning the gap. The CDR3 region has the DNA TGTGCCAGCAGGGCCAGACATCCCACAGATACGCAGTATTTT. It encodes CASRARHPTDTQYF.

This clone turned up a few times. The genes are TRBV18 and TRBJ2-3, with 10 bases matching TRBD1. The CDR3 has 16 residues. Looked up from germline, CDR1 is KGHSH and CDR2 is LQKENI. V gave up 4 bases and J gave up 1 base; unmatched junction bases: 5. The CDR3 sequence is CASSLGTGEGTDTQYF. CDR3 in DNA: TGTGCCAGCTCACTAGGGACAGGGGAAGGCACAGATACGCAGTATTTT.

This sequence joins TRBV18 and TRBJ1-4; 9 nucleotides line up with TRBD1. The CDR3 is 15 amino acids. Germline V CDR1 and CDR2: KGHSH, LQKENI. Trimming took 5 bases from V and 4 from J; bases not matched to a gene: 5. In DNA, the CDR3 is TGTGCCAGCTCAAGGACAGGGGCCAGTAATGAAAAACTGTTTTTT. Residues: CASSRTGASNEKLFF.

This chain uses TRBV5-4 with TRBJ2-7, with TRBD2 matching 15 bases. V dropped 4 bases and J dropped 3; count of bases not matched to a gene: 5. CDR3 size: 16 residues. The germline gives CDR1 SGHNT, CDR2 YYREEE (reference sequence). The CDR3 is CASSPGTSGGFYEQYF. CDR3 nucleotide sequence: TGTGCCAGCAGCCCGGGGACTAGCGGGGGGTTCTACGAGCAGTACTTC.

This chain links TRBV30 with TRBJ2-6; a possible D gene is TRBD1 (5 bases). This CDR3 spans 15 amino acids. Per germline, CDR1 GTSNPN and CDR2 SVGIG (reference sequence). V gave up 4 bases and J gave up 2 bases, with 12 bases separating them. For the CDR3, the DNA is TGTGCCTGGACGGAAGGGGTAACTGGGGCCAACGTCCTGACTTTC. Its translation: CAWTEGVTGANVLTF.

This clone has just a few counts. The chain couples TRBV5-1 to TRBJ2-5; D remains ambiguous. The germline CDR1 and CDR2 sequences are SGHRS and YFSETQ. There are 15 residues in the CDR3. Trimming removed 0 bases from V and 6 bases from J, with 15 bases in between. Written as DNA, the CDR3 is TGCGCCAGCAGCTTGGCCCCGGGTGCTGTGCAGACCCAGTACTTC. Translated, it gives CASSLAPGAVQTQYF.

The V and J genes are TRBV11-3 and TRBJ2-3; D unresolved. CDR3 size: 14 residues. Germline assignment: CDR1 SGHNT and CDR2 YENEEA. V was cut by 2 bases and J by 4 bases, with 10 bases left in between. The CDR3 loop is CASSLPGSPDTQYF. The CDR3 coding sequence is TGTGCCAGCAGCTTACCAGGTTCCCCAGATACGCAGTATTTT.

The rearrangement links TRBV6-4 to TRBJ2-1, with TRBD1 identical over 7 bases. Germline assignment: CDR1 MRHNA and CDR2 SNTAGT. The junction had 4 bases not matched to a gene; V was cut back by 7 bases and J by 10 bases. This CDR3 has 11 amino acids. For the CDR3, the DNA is TGTGCCAGCAAGGGGGCAGGGGAGCAGTTCTTC. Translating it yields CASKGAGEQFF.

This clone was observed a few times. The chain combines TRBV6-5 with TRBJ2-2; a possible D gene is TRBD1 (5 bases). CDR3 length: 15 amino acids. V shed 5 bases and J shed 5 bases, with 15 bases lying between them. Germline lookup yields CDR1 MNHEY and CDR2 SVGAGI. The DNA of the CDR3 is TGTGCCAGCAGTGGAAGCAGGGTAGGAACCGGGGAGCTGTTTTTT. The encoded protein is CASSGSRVGTGELFF.

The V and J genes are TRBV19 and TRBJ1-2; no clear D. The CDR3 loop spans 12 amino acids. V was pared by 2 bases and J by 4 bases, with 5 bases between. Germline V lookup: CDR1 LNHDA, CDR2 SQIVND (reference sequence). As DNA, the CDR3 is TGTGCCAGTAGTATATCGGGCTATGGCTACACCTTC. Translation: CASSISGYGYTF.

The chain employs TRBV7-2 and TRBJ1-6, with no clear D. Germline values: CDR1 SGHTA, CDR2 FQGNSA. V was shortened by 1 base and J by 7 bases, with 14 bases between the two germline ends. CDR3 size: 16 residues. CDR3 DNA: TGTGCCAGCAGCTTAGTATTGGGGTCGGGAAATTCACCCCTCCACTTT. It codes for CASSLVLGSGNSPLHF. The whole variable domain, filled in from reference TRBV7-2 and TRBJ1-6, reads GAGVSQSPSNKVTEKGKDVELRCDPISGHTALYWYRQSLGQGLEFLIYFQGNSAPDKSGLPSDRFSAERTGGSVSTLTIQRTQQEDSAVYLCASSLVLGSGNSPLHFGNGTRLTVT.

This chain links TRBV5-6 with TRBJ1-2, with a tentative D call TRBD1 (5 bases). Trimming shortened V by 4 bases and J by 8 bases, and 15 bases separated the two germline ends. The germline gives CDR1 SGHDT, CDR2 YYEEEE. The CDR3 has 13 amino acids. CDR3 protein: CASSAGIWYGYTF. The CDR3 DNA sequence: TGTGCCAGCAGCGCAGGGATATGGTACGGCTACACCTTC.

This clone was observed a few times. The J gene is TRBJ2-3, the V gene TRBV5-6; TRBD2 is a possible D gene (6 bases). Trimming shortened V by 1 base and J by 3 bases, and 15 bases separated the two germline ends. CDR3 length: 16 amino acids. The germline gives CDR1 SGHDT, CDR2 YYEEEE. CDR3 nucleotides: TGTGCCAGCAGCTTGTTCGGGAGAGGGGAAACAGATACGCAGTATTTT. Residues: CASSLFGRGETDTQYF.

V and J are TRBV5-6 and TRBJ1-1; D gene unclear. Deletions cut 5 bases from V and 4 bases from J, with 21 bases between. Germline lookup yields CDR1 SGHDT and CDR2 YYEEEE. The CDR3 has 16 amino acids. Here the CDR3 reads CASSLPLRASGTEAFF. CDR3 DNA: TGTGCCAGCAGTCTCCCTTTGAGGGCTAGTGGCACTGAAGCTTTCTTT.

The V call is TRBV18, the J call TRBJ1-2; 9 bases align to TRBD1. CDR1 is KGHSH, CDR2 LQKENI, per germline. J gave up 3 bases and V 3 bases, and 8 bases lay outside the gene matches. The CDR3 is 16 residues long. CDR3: CASSPLQTGGHYGYTF. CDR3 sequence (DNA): TGTGCCAGCTCACCCTTACAGACAGGGGGACACTATGGCTACACCTTC.

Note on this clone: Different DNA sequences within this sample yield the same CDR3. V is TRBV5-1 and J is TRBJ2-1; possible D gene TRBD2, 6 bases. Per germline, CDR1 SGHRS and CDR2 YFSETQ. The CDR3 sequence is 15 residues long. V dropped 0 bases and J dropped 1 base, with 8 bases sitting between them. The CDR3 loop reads CASSLEAGSYNEQFF. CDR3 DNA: TGCGCCAGCAGCTTGGAGGCGGGGTCCTACAATGAGCAGTTCTTC.

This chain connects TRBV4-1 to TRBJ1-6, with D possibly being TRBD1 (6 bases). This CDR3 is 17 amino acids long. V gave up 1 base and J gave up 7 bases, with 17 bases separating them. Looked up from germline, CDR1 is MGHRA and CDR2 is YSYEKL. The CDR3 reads CASSQGFGGQGNSPLHF. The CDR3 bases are TGCGCCAGCAGCCAAGGATTCGGGGGGCAGGGGAATTCACCCCTCCACTTT.

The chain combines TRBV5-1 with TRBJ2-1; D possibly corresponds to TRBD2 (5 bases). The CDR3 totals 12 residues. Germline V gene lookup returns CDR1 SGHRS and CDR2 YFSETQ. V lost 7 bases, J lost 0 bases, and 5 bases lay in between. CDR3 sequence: CASGSSYNEQFF. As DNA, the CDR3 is TGCGCCAGCGGGAGCTCCTACAATGAGCAGTTCTTC.

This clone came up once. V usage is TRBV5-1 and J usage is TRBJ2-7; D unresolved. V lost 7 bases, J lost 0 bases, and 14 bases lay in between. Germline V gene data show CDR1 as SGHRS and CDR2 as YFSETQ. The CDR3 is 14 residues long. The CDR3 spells CASYTGPSSYEQYF. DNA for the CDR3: TGCGCCAGCTACACCGGCCCTAGCTCCTACGAGCAGTACTTC.

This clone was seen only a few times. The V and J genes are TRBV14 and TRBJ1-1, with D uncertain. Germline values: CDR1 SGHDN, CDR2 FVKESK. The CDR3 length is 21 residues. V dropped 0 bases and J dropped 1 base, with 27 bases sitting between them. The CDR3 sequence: CASSQEVPWARSGYWNTEAFF. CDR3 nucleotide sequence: TGTGCCAGCAGCCAAGAAGTCCCTTGGGCCCGGAGCGGTTATTGGAACACTGAAGCTTTCTTT.

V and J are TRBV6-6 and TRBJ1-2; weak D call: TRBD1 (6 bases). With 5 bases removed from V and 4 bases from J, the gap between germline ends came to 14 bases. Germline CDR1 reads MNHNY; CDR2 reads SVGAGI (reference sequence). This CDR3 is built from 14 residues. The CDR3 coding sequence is TGTGCCAGCAGTGTGGGACTAGGGGGCTATGGCTACACCTTC. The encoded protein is CASSVGLGGYGYTF.

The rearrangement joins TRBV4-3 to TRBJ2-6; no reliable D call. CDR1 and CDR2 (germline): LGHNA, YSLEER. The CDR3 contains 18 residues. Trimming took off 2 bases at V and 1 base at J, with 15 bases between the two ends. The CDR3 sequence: CASSQFDRGGSGANVLTF. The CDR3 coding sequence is TGCGCCAGCAGCCAATTTGACCGCGGTGGGTCTGGGGCCAACGTCCTGACTTTC.

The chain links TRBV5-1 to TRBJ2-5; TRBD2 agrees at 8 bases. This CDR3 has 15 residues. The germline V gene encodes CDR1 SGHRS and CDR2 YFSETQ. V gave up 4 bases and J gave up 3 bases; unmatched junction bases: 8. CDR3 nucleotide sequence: TGCGCCAGCAGCCTGACACTAGCGGACGAAGAGACCCAGTACTTC. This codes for CASSLTLADEETQYF.

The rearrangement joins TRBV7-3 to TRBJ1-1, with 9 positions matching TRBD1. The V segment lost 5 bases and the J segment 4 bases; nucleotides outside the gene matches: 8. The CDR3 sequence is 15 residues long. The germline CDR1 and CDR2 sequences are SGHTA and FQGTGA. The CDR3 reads CASSPGDRGSTEAFF. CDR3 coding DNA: TGTGCCAGCAGCCCCGGCGACAGGGGGAGCACTGAAGCTTTCTTT. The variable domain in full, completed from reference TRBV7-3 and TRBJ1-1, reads GAGVSQTPSNKVTEKGKYVELRCDPISGHTALYWYRQSLGQGPEFLIYFQGTGAADDSGLPNDRFFAVRPEGSVSTLKIQRTERGDSAVYLCASSPGDRGSTEAFFGQGTRLTVV.

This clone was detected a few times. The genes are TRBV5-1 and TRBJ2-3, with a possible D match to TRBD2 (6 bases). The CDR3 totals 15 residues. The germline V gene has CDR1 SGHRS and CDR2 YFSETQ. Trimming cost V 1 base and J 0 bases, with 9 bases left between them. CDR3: CASSLWGESTDTQYF. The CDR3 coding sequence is TGCGCCAGCAGCTTGTGGGGGGAGAGCACAGATACGCAGTATTTT. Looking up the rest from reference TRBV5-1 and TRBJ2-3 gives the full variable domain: KAGVTQTPRYLIKTRGQQVTLSCSPISGHRSVSWYQQTPGQGLQFLFEYFSETQRNKGNFPGRFSGRQFSNSRSEMNVSTLELGDSALYLCASSLWGESTDTQYFGPGTRLTVL.

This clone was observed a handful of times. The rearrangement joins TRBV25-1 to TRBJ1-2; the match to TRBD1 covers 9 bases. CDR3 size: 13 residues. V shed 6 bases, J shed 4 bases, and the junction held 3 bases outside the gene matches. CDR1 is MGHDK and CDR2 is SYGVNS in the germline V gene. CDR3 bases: TGTGCCAGCAGCGCGACAGGGGGCTATGGCTACACCTTC. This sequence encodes CASSATGGYGYTF.

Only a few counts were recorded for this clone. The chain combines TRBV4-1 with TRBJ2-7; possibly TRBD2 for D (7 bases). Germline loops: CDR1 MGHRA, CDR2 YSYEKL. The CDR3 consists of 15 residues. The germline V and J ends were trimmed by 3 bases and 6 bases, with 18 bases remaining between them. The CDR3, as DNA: TGCGCCAGCAGCCAGAGAGCGGGACAAAATTCCGAGCAGTACTTC. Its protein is CASSQRAGQNSEQYF.

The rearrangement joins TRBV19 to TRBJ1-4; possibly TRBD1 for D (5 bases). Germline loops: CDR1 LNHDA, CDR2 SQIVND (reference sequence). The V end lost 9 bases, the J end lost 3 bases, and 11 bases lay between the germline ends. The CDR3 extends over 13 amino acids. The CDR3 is CASRQPPNEKLFF. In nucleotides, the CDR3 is TGTGCCAGCCGACAGCCTCCTAATGAAAAACTGTTTTTT.